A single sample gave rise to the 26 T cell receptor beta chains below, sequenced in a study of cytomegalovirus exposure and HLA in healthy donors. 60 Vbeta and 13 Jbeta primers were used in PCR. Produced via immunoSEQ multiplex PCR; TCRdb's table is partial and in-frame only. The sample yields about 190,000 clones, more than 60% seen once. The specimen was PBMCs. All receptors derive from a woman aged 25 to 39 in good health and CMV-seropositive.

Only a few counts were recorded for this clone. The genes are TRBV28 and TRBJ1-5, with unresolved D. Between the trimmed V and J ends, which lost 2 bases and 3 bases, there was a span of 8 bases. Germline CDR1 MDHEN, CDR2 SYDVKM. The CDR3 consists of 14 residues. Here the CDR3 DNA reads TGTGCCAGCAGTTTAGCAGGCCTCAATCAGCCCCAGCATTTT. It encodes CASSLAGLNQPQHF.

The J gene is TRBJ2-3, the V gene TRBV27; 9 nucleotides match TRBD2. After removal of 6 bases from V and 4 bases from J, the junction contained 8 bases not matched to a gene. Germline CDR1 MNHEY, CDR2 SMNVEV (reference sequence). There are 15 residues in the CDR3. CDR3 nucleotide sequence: TGTGCCAGCAGGACTAGCGGTACCCTTTCAGATACGCAGTATTTT. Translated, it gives CASRTSGTLSDTQYF.

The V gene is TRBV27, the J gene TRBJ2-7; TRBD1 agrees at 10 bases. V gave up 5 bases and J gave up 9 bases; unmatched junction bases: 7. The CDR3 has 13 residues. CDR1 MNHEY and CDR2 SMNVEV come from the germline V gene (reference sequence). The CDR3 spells CASSPRDRGVQYF. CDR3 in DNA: TGTGCCAGCAGTCCCCGGGACAGGGGTGTGCAGTACTTC.

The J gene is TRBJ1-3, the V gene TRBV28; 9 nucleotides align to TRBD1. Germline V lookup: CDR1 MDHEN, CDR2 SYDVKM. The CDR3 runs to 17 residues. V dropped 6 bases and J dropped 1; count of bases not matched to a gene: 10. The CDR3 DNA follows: TGTGCCAGCAGACCGGGACAGGGTTTTTGGTCTGGAAACACCATATATTTT. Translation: CASRPGQGFWSGNTIYF.

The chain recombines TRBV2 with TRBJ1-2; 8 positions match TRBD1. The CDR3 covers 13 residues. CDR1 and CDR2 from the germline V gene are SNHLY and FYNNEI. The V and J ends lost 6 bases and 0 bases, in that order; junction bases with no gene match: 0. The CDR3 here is CASRDRANYGYTF. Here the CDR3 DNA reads TGTGCCAGCAGGGACAGGGCTAACTATGGCTACACCTTC.

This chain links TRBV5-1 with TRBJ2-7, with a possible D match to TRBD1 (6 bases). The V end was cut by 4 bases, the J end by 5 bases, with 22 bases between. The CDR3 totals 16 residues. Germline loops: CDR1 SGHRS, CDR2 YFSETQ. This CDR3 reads CASSRWTESRMDEQYF. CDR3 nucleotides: TGCGCCAGCAGCAGATGGACAGAGTCTCGTATGGACGAGCAGTACTTC. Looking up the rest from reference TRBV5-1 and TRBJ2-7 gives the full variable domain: KAGVTQTPRYLIKTRGQQVTLSCSPISGHRSVSWYQQTPGQGLQFLFEYFSETQRNKGNFPGRFSGRQFSNSRSEMNVSTLELGDSALYLCASSRWTESRMDEQYFGPGTRLTVT.

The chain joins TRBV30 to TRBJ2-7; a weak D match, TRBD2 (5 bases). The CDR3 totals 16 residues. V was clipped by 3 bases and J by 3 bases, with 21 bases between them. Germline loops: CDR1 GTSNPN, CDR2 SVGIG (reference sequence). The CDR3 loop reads CAWRNPSPPGLYEQYF. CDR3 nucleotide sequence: TGTGCCTGGAGGAACCCGTCCCCCCCAGGACTCTACGAGCAGTACTTC.

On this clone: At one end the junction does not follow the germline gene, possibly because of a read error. The CDR3 sequence is CASSLHPGGEETQYF. The DNA for the CDR3 is TGTGCTAGCAGCTTACACCCAGGGGGCGAGGAGACCCAGTACTTC. This sequence joins TRBV7-7 and TRBJ2-5, with 8 bases lining up with TRBD1. The germline V gene has CDR1 SSHAT and CDR2 FNYEAQ (reference sequence). The CDR3 totals 15 residues.

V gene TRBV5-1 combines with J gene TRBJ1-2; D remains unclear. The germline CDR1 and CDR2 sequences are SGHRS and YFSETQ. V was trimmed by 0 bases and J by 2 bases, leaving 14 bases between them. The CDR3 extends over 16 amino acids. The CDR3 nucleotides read TGCGCCAGCAGCTTGGGGGCAGGCCCCGAGAACTATGGCTACACCTTC. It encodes CASSLGAGPENYGYTF.

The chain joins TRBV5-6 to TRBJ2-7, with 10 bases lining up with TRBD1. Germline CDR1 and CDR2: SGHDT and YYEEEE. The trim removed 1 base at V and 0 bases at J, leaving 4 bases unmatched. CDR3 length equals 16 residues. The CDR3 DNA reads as TGTGCCAGCAGCTTGTTGGGGACAGGGGTCTCCTACGAGCAGTACTTC. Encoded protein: CASSLLGTGVSYEQYF.

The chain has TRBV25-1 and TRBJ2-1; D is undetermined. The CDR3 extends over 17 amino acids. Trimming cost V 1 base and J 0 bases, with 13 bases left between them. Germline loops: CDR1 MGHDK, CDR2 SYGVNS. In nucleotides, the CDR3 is TGTGCCAGCAGTGAATCCCTGTGGGCGAGCTCCTACAATGAGCAGTTCTTC. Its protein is CASSESLWASSYNEQFF.

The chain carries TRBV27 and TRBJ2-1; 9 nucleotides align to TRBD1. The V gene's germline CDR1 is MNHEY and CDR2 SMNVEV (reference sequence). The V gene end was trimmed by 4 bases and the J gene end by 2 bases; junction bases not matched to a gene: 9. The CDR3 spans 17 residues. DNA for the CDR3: TGTGCCAGCAGTTCCAGTCCCGGGACAGGGACCTACAATGAGCAGTTCTTC. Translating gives CASSSSPGTGTYNEQFF.

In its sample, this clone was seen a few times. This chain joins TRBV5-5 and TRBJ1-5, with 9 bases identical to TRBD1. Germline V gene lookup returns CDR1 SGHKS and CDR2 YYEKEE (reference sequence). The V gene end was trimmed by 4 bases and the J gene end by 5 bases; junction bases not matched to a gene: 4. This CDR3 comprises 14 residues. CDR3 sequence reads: CASSLTGGHQPQHF. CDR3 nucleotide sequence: TGTGCCAGCAGCCTGACAGGGGGTCATCAGCCCCAGCATTTT.

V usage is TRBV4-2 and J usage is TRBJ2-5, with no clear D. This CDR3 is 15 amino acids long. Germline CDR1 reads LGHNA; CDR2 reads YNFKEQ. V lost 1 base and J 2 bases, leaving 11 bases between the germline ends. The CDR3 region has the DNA TGTGCCAGCAGCCAAGCAACCGGGTTTCAAGAGACCCAGTACTTC. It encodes CASSQATGFQETQYF.

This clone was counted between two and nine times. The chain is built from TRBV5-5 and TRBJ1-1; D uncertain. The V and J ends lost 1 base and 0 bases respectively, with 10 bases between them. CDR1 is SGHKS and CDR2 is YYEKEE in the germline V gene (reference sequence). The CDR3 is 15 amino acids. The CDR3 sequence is CASSLYGSLNTEAFF. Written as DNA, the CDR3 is TGTGCCAGCAGCTTGTATGGGAGCCTGAACACTGAAGCTTTCTTT.

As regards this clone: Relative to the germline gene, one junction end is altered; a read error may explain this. As DNA, the CDR3 is TGTGCTAGCAGCCCAGGGGTAGTAGAGGGTCCCTACGAGCAGTACTTC. Translating gives CASSPGVVEGPYEQYF. The chain uses TRBV7-7 and TRBJ2-7, with a weak D call TRBD1 (6 bases). Germline CDR1 reads SSHAT; CDR2 reads FNYEAQ (reference sequence). There are 16 residues in the CDR3.

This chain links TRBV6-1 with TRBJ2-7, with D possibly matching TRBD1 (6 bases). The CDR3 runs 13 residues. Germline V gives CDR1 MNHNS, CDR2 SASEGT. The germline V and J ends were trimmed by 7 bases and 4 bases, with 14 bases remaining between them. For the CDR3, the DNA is TGTGCCAGCATAGAGAGGGGGAAATACGAGCAGTACTTC. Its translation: CASIERGKYEQYF.

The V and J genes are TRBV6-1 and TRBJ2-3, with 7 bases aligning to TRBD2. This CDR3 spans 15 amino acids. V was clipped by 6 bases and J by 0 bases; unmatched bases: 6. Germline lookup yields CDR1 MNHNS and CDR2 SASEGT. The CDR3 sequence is CASSQAGPSTDTQYF. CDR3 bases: TGTGCCAGCAGCCAAGCGGGACCGAGCACAGATACGCAGTATTTT.

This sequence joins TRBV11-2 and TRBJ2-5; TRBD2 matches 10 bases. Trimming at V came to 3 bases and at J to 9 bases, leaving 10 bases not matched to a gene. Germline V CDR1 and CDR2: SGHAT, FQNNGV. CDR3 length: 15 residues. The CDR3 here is CASSFERGGRGAQYF. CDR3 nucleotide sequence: TGTGCCAGCAGCTTCGAGCGGGGGGGCCGGGGGGCCCAGTACTTC.

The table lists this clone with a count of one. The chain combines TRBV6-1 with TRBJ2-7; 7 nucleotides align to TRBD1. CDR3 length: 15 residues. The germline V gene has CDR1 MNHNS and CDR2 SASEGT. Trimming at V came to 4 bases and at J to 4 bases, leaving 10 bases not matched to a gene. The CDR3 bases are TGTGCCAGCAGTGTACAGGGGCGGTACGCGTACGAGCAGTACTTC. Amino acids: CASSVQGRYAYEQYF.

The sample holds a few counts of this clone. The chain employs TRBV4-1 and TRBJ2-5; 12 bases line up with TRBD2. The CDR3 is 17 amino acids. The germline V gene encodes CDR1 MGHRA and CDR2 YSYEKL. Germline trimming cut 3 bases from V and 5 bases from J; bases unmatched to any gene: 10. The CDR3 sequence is CASSQFPSGGASETQYF. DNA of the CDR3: TGCGCCAGCAGCCAGTTTCCTAGCGGGGGGGCCTCGGAGACCCAGTACTTC.

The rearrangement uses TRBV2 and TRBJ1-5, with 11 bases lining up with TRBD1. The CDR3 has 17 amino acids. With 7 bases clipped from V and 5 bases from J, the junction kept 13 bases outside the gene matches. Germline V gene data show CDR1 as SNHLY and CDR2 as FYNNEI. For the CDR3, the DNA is TGTGCCAGCAAATCCGGTATGGGACAGGGGGGTTATCAGCCCCAGCATTTT. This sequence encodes CASKSGMGQGGYQPQHF.

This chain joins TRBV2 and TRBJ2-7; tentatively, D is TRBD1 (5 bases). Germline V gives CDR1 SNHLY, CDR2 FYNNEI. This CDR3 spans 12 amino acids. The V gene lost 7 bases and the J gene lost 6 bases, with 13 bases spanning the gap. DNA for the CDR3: TGTGCCAGCATGAAGGGGTGGATCGAGCAGTACTTC. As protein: CASMKGWIEQYF.

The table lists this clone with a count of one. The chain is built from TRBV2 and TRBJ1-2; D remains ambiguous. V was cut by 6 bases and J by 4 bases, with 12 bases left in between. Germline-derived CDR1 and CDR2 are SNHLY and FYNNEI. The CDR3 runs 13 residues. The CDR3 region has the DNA TGTGCCAGCAGCCAGACGACGGGCTATGGCTACACCTTC. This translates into CASSQTTGYGYTF.

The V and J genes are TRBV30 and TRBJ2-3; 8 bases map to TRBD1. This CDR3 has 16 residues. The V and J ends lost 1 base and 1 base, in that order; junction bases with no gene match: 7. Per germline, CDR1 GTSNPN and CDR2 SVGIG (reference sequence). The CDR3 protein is CAWSAVSGGGTDTQYF. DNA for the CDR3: TGTGCCTGGAGTGCCGTCTCAGGGGGCGGCACAGATACGCAGTATTTT.

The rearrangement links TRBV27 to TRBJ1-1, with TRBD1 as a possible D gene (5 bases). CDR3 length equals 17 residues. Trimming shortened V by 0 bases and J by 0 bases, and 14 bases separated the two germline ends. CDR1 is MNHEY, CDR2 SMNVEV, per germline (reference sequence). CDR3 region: CASSLSDGGRMNTEAFF. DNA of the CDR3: TGTGCCAGCAGTTTATCGGACGGGGGTAGGATGAACACTGAAGCTTTCTTT.